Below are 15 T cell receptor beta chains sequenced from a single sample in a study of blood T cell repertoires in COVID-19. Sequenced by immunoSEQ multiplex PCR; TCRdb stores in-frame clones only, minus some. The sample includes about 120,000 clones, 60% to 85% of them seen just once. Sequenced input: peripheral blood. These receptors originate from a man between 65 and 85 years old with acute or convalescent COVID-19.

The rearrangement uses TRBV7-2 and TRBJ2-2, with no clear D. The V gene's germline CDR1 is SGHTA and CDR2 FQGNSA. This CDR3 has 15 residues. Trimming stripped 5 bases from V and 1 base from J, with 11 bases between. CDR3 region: CASSPDILNTGELFF. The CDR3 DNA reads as TGTGCCAGCAGCCCTGACATACTGAACACCGGGGAGCTGTTTTTT.

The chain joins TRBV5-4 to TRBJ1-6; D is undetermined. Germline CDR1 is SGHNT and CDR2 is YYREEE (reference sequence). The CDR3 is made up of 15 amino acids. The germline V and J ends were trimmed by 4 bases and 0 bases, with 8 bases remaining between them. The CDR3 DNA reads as TGTGCCAGCAGCGGTAGCAGCTCCTATAATTCACCCCTCCACTTT. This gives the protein CASSGSSSYNSPLHF.

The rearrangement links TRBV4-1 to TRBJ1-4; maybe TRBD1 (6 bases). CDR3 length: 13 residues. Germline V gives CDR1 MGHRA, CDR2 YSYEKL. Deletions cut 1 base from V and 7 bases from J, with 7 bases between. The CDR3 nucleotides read TGCGCCAGCAGCCAAGCAGGGGCTGAAAAACTGTTTTTT. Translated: CASSQAGAEKLFF.

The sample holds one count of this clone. CDR3 in DNA: TGTGCCAGCAGTTTATCTGAGGCCCGAGAGACCCAGTACTTC. It translates to CASSLSEARETQYF. This chain uses TRBV27 with TRBJ2-5; no clear D. The CDR3 length is 14 residues. V was pared by 0 bases and J by 4 bases, with 9 bases between. CDR1 MNHEY and CDR2 SMNVEV come from the germline V gene (reference sequence).

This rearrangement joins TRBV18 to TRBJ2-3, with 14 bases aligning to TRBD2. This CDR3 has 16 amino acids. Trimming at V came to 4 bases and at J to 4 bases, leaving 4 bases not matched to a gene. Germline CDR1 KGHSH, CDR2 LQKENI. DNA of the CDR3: TGTGCCAGCTCACTCGGGACTAGCGGGGGCGCAGATACGCAGTATTTT. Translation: CASSLGTSGGADTQYF.

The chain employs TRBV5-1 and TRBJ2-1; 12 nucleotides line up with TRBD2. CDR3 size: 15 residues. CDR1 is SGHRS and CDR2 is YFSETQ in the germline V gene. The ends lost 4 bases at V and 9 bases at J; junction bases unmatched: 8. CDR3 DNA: TGCGCCAGCAGCGGTAAACTAGCGGGAGGTGGTGAGCAGTTCTTC. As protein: CASSGKLAGGGEQFF.

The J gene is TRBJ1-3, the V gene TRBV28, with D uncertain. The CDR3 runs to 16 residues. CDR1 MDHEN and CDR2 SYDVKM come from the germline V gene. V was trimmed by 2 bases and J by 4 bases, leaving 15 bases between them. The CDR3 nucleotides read TGTGCCAGCAGTTTAGCCGTGGGCAGTTGGGGAAACACCATATATTTT. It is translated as CASSLAVGSWGNTIYF.

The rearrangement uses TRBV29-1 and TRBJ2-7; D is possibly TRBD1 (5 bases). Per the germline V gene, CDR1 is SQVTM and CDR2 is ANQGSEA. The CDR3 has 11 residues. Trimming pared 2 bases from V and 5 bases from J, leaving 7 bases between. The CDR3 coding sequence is TGCAGCGTTGAAAACAGGAACGAGCAGTACTTC. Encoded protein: CSVENRNEQYF.

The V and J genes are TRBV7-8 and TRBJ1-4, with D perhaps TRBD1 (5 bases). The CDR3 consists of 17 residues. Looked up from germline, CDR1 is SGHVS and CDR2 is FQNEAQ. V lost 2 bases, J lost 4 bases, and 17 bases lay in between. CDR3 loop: CASSLFAGAMDNEKLFF. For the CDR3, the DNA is TGTGCCAGCAGCTTATTTGCTGGGGCGATGGATAATGAAAAACTGTTTTTT.

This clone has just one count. CDR3: CSVYPGGTEAFF. The CDR3 DNA is TGCAGCGTTTACCCAGGGGGAACTGAAGCTTTCTTT. The chain couples TRBV29-1 to TRBJ1-1; 7 positions agree with TRBD1. The CDR3 runs to 12 residues. CDR1 is SQVTM, CDR2 ANQGSEA, per germline. The V and J ends lost 5 bases and 5 bases, in that order; junction bases with no gene match: 5.

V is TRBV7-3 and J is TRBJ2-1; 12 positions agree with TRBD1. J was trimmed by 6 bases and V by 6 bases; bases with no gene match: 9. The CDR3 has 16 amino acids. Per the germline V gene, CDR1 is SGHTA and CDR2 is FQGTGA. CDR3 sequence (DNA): TGTGCCAGCAGTTTGAACCGGGACAGGGGGCGCAATGAGCAGTTCTTC. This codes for CASSLNRDRGRNEQFF. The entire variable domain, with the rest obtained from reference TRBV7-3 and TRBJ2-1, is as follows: GAGVSQTPSNKVTEKGKYVELRCDPISGHTALYWYRQSLGQGPEFLIYFQGTGAADDSGLPNDRFFAVRPEGSVSTLKIQRTERGDSAVYLCASSLNRDRGRNEQFFGPGTRLTVL.

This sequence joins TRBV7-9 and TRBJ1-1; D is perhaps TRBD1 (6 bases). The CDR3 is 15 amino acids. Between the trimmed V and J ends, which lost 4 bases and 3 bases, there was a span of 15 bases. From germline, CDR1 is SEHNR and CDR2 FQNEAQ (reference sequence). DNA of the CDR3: TGTGCCAGCAGCTCCCGGGACACACCATACACTGAAGCTTTCTTT. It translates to CASSSRDTPYTEAFF.

CDR3: CASSPNRETNYGYTF. The CDR3 DNA reads as TGCGCCAGCAGCCCAAACCGGGAGACCAACTATGGCTACACCTTC. The V gene is TRBV4-3, the J gene TRBJ1-2; no clear D. Per the germline V gene, CDR1 is LGHNA and CDR2 is YSLEER. The CDR3 runs 15 residues. The ends were cut back, 4 bases at V and 2 bases at J, with 14 bases in the middle.

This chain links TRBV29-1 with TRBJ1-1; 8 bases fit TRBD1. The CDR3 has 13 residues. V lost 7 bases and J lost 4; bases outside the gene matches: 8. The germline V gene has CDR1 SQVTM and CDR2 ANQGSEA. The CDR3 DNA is TGCAGCGACAGTAGGACAGGGTCCACTGAAGCTTTCTTT. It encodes CSDSRTGSTEAFF.

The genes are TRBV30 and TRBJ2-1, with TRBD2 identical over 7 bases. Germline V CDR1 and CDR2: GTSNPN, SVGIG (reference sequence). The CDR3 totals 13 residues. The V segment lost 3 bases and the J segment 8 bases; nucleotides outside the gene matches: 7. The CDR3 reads CAWSQARGDEQFF. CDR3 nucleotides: TGTGCCTGGAGCCAGGCCCGGGGGGATGAGCAGTTCTTC.